This is a list of T cell receptor beta chains from one sample in a study of T cells in Graves' hyperthyroidism and ophthalmopathy. One entry per CDR3 protein, called by TCRdb with MiXCR from the multiplex PCR reads. Here the sample spans around 800,000 distinct CDR3 sequences, 38% being singletons. Sequenced material: blood. The receptors originated from a man aged 18 to 35 with Graves' hyperthyroidism. Both conserved end residues are part of each CDR3. Fields, in order: J gene, V gene, clone size, D gene, CDR3 length, CDR3 protein, CDR3 DNA. The D gene is left open where the match is weak. Clone size is shown for a subset of rows, as once, few, many or a class of expanded clone.

J: TRBJ2-5
V: TRBV19
size: .
D: .
length: 13
CDR3: CASSTLGGETQYF
DNA: TGTGCCAGTAGTACCCTGGGGGGAGAGACCCAGTACTTC

J: TRBJ2-7
V: TRBV6-6
size: .
D: TRBD1
length: 14
CDR3: CASSYSGTGREQYF
DNA: TGTGCCAGCAGTTACTCCGGGACAGGGAGGGAGCAGTACTTC

J: TRBJ1-1
V: TRBV29-1
size: many
D: .
length: 13
CDR3: CSVSYRGNTEAFF
DNA: TGCAGCGTTTCCTACCGGGGGAACACTGAAGCTTTCTTT

J: TRBJ2-5
V: TRBV6-5
size: many
D: .
length: 12
CDR3: CASSSGGETQYF
DNA: TGTGCCAGCAGCTCAGGGGGGGAGACCCAGTACTTC

J: TRBJ2-5
V: TRBV7-2
size: .
D: TRBD2
length: 14
CDR3: CASSAGLERETQYF
DNA: TGTGCCAGCAGCGCCGGACTAGAAAGGGAGACCCAGTACTTC

J: TRBJ1-1
V: TRBV7-2
size: few
D: .
length: 18
CDR3: CASSLWTREGGPNTEAFF
DNA: TGTGCCAGCAGCTTGTGGACCCGGGAGGGCGGCCCGAACACTGAAGCTTTCTTT

J: TRBJ2-2
V: TRBV20-1
size: few
D: TRBD1
length: 14
CDR3: CSAPDRGRTGELFF
DNA: TGCAGTGCACCCGACAGGGGAAGAACCGGGGAGCTGTTTTTT

J: TRBJ1-1
V: TRBV9
size: many
D: .
length: 14
CDR3: CASSVLDTNTEAFF
DNA: TGTGCCAGCAGCGTTCTTGACACGAACACTGAAGCTTTCTTT

J: TRBJ2-2
V: TRBV7-3
size: many
D: .
length: 12
CDR3: CASSLNGKELFF
DNA: TGTGCCAGCAGCTTAAATGGGAAGGAGCTGTTTTTT

J: TRBJ2-5
V: TRBV11-2
size: few
D: .
length: 15
CDR3: CASSPSAGGSETQYF
DNA: TGTGCCAGCAGCCCCTCGGCAGGAGGGTCAGAGACCCAGTACTTC

J: TRBJ2-5
V: TRBV12-3/TRBV12-4
size: .
D: TRBD2
length: 16
CDR3: CASSLALAGPAETQYF
DNA: TGTGCCAGCAGTTTAGCGCTAGCGGGACCGGCAGAGACCCAGTACTTC

J: TRBJ2-7
V: TRBV5-1
size: .
D: TRBD2
length: 15
CDR3: CASRPGTSGIYEQYF
DNA: TGCGCCAGCAGGCCCGGGACTAGCGGGATCTACGAGCAGTACTTC

J: TRBJ1-4
V: TRBV29-1
size: .
D: .
length: 13
CDR3: CSVELTGGEKLFF
DNA: TGCAGCGTGGAACTGACGGGCGGGGAAAAACTGTTTTTT

J: TRBJ2-5
V: TRBV20-1
size: .
D: .
length: 14
CDR3: CSARAVAFGETQYF
DNA: TGCAGTGCCCGGGCAGTGGCGTTCGGGGAGACCCAGTACTTC

J: TRBJ1-2
V: TRBV29-1
size: .
D: TRBD1
length: 15
CDR3: CSVEEVDRGTGGYTF
DNA: TGCAGCGTTGAAGAGGTGGACAGGGGTACTGGTGGCTACACCTTC

J: TRBJ2-7
V: TRBV7-9
size: .
D: .
length: 15
CDR3: CASSPQGTPSYEQYF
DNA: TGTGCCAGCAGCCCACAGGGCACCCCCTCCTACGAGCAGTACTTC

J: TRBJ2-5
V: TRBV6-5
size: few
D: .
length: 14
CDR3: CASSYSGPRETQYF
DNA: TGTGCCAGCAGTTACTCTGGACCGCGAGAGACCCAGTACTTC

J: TRBJ2-7
V: TRBV12-3/TRBV12-4
size: .
D: TRBD1
length: 14
CDR3: CASSGTVPGYEQYF
DNA: TGTGCCAGCAGTGGGACAGTGCCTGGCTACGAGCAGTACTTC

J: TRBJ1-1
V: TRBV7-9
size: .
D: .
length: 14
CDR3: CASSQDKWYTEAFF
DNA: TGCGCCAGCAGCCAAGATAAGTGGTACACTGAAGCTTTCTTT

J: TRBJ1-2
V: TRBV20-1
size: many
D: .
length: 11
CDR3: CSASISYGYTF
DNA: TGCAGTGCTAGCATATCCTATGGCTACACCTTC

J: TRBJ1-1
V: TRBV7-2
size: .
D: .
length: 16
CDR3: CASSLAQGSVGTEAFF
DNA: TGTGCCAGCAGCTTGGCTCAGGGTTCAGTGGGAACTGAAGCTTTCTTT

J: TRBJ1-2
V: TRBV9
size: once
D: .
length: 15
CDR3: CASREGIGLNYGYTF
DNA: TGTGCCAGCAGGGAGGGGATAGGCTTGAACTATGGCTACACCTTC

J: TRBJ1-2
V: TRBV2
size: .
D: .
length: 10
CDR3: CASPASGYTF
DNA: TGTGCCAGCCCCGCGTCCGGCTACACCTTC

J: TRBJ1-1
V: TRBV29-1
size: few
D: .
length: 12
CDR3: CSGGGGNTEAFF
DNA: TGCAGTGGGGGCGGGGGGAACACTGAAGCTTTCTTT

J: TRBJ1-4
V: TRBV2
size: many
D: TRBD1
length: 13
CDR3: CASKDRDDEKLFF
DNA: TGTGCCAGCAAGGACAGGGACGATGAAAAACTGTTTTTT

J: TRBJ2-5
V: TRBV5-1
size: few
D: .
length: 13
CDR3: CASSLLYQETQYF
DNA: TGCGCCAGCAGCTTGCTGTACCAAGAGACCCAGTACTTC

J: TRBJ1-6
V: TRBV19
size: many
D: TRBD1
length: 16
CDR3: CASSPLIGTGDSPLHF
DNA: TGTGCCAGTTCCCCCTTAATCGGGACAGGGGACTCACCCCTCCACTTT

J: TRBJ2-7
V: TRBV7-8
size: .
D: .
length: 15
CDR3: CASSLEPVRSYEQYF
DNA: TGTGCCAGCAGCTTAGAGCCAGTCCGCTCCTACGAGCAGTACTTC

J: TRBJ2-6
V: TRBV29-1
size: many
D: .
length: 13
CDR3: CSAQGAGANVLTF
DNA: TGCAGCGCGCAAGGGGCCGGGGCCAACGTCCTGACTTTC

J: TRBJ1-6
V: TRBV5-4
size: .
D: .
length: 14
CDR3: CASSSPDGNSPLHF
DNA: TGTGCCAGCAGCTCCCCGGACGGTAATTCACCCCTCCACTTT

J: TRBJ1-2
V: TRBV19
size: many
D: .
length: 16
CDR3: CASSSGTSSANYGYTF
DNA: TGTGCCAGTAGTAGCGGGACGTCTTCAGCTAACTATGGCTACACCTTC

J: TRBJ2-5
V: TRBV7-9
size: many
D: .
length: 13
CDR3: CAIYGGMQETQYF
DNA: TGTGCCATCTACGGCGGAATGCAAGAGACCCAGTACTTC